This record looks at one T cell receptor (beta chain) sequence and its context. Its antigen has not been determined. Within one base of it there is no much larger clone, and no base qualities were kept. The sample's time point label is to be understood as: sample taken at primary tumor resection. Whole RNA extracted from tumor and nontumor lung tissue, or from cryopreserved PBMC samples, was used for TCR sequencing without cell sorting. Donors were some 70 patients with early-stage, untreated non-small cell lung cancer from the lung TRACERx cohort. A patient was chosen for TCR sequencing only when enough RNA was available from at least two tumor regions. Receptor libraries were prepared by 5' RACE. Sequencing used a NextSeq 500. In the TCR library protocol, a unique molecular identifier was attached to each TCR cDNA molecule so that PCR and sequencing errors could be corrected. From the authors' description of their analysis: Decombinator tools were used for TCR identification, UMI-based error correction and CDR3 extraction. TCRs above a frequency of 2 per 1,000, corresponding to the top 1% of the tumor frequency distribution, were defined as expanded. Each repertoire was subsampled 100 times to 5,000 TCRs, after which Renyi diversity was computed with the R vegan package. CDR3 similarity networks were built from amino acid triplet string-kernel similarity, connecting CDR3s with pairwise similarity above 0.82. TCRdb cleaned the public reads at Q25 with fastp, built clones with MiXCR and kept in-frame beta chains. Every entry covers one CDR3 protein and lists the most common genes and DNA from its rows. TCRdb's processing, not the authors', yielded these V and J calls. Present in this sample are 75,000 to 85,000 distinct CDR3 sequences, approximately 20% of which were seen just once. The top ten hold roughly 6.2% of the sample.

This sample is drawn from a study of spatial heterogeneity in lung cancer (dated by TCRdb to between 2017 and 2020). In terms of the full investigation: Beta-chain transcripts were consistently detected in greater numbers than alpha-chain transcripts, which likely reflects a higher abundance of beta-chain transcripts. In the raw uncorrected reads, each unique combination of TCR and UMI appeared more than ten times on average. In non-small cell lung cancer, the study made a quantitative comparison of TCR alpha and beta repertoires among multiple tumor regions, matched nontumor lung and blood. At surgery, both alpha and beta chains were TCR-sequenced in more than 200 tumor regions, fewer than 85 matched nontumor lung samples and a few dozen PBMC samples. The study linked features of the TCR repertoire to counts of nonsynonymous mutations, which were determined by whole-exome sequencing of tumor tissue.

General findings and caveats noted by the study authors: Ubiquitous expanded tumor TCRs were detected in blood more often at tumor resection than at routine follow-up. Additional single-cell paired TCR alpha and beta sequencing was considered necessary to confirm, at a functional level, the hypothesis that regional TCRs recognize regional mutations.

V loses 6 bases at its end and J loses 6 bases; junction bases beyond the gene matches: 7. The CDR3 spans 12 residues, from the cysteine through the phenylalanine. Only the CDR3 portion is preserved as DNA: 36 bases, with reading frame beginning at the first base. CDR1 and CDR2, per the germline V gene (reference sequence), are DFQATT and SNEGSKA. The receptor was derived from a male donor with early-stage non-small cell lung cancer. The sequenced sample was PBMCs, obtained at surgery. This chain joins TRBV20-1 to TRBJ2-7; 8 central nucleotides agree with TRBD1. For the CDR3, the sequence is CSARTGSSEQYF. The sequenced DNA: TGCAGTGCAAGGACAGGGTCTAGCGAGCAGTACTTC.